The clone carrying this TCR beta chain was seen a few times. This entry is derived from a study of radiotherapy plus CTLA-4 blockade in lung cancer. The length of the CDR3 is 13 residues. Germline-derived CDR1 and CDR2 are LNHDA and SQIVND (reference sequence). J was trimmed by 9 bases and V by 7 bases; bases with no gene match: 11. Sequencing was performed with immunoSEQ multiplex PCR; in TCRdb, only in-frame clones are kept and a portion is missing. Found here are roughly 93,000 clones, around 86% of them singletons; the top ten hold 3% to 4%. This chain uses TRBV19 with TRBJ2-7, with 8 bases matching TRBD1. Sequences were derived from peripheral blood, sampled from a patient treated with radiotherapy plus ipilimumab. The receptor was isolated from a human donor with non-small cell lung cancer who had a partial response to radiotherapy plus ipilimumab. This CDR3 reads CASNPGQGHRQYF. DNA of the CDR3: TGTGCCAGTAACCCCGGACAGGGTCACCGGCAGTACTTC.